These T cell receptor beta chains were read from a single sample in a study of blood T cell repertoires in COVID-19. Libraries were prepared by immunoSEQ multiplex PCR; TCRdb keeps only in-frame clonotypes and omits some of them. The sample shows 65,000 to 70,000 clones, approximately 88% of them seen only once. Sequencing was carried out using peripheral blood. These receptor sequences come from a woman of 80 years or more with acute or convalescent COVID-19. Each CDR3 is given with its conserved first and last residue. D genes are given only for firm matches. Clone size is given for some rows only: seen once, a few or many times, or a class if the clone is expanded.

J	D	V	size	DNA	CDR3
TRBJ2-7	-	TRBV5-4	-	TGTGCCAGCAGGTCGGACACCTCGGGCCACGAGCAGTACTTC	CASRSDTSGHEQYF
TRBJ1-5	TRBD1	TRBV7-6	-	TGTGCCAGCAGCTCGGGGACAGGGAGCAATCAGCCCCAGCATTTT	CASSSGTGSNQPQHF
TRBJ2-5	TRBD2	TRBV5-4	-	TGTGCCAGCAGCACAGGACTAGCGGGAGTGTTAAAGAAAGAGACCCAGTACTTC	CASSTGLAGVLKKETQYF
TRBJ1-4	-	TRBV3-1/TRBV3-2	few	TGTGCCAGCAGCCCAGGGAGGAAACTGTTTTTT	CASSPGRKLFF
TRBJ1-2	-	TRBV20-1	few	TGCAGTGCTAGAGATCTAGTGGGCTACACCTTC	CSARDLVGYTF
TRBJ1-2	-	TRBV19	-	TGTGCCAGTAGTGGTCAGGGGCGGCATGGCTACACCTTC	CASSGQGRHGYTF
TRBJ1-2	TRBD1	TRBV5-1	-	TGCGCCAGCAGCTCGACAGGGGGCAGTCATGGCTACACCTTC	CASSSTGGSHGYTF
TRBJ2-6	TRBD1	TRBV7-9	once	TGTGCCAGCAGCTCACCCTGGACAGGGATAGTCTCTGGGGCCAACGTCCTGACTTTC	CASSSPWTGIVSGANVLTF
TRBJ1-5	-	TRBV6-1	few	TGTGCCAGCAGTGAAGGCTTCGGCCAAGGGAGGCGGCAGCCCCAGCATTTT	CASSEGFGQGRRQPQHF
TRBJ2-3	-	TRBV10-2	-	TGCGCCAGCAGTGAGTCTAGCAACACAGATACGCAGTATTTT	CASSESSNTDTQYF
TRBJ2-3	-	TRBV5-5	-	TGTGCCAGCAGCTTGGTGGTAGTACCAGATACGCAGTATTTT	CASSLVVVPDTQYF
TRBJ1-4	TRBD1	TRBV28	-	TGTGCCAGCAGTCAGGGGGTGGGGAGGGAAAAACTGTTTTTT	CASSQGVGREKLFF
TRBJ1-4	-	TRBV19	-	TGTGCCAGTAGTAAACCATCGGGGGGCGCAGGAGGAAAACTGTTTTTT	CASSKPSGGAGGKLFF
TRBJ1-2	-	TRBV7-2	-	TGTGCCAGCAGCGTAGACAGCTTCTATGGCTACACCTTC	CASSVDSFYGYTF
TRBJ2-2	TRBD1	TRBV6-2/TRBV6-3	-	TGTGCCAGCAGCACAACAGGGGGCTGGGGCACCGGGGAGCTGTTTTTT	CASSTTGGWGTGELFF
TRBJ1-3	TRBD1	TRBV5-1	once	TGCGCCAGCAGCTTGGGGGACAGATCCGGAAACACCATATATTTT	CASSLGDRSGNTIYF
TRBJ1-6	TRBD1	TRBV19	-	TGTGCCAGTAGTGTCCACCGGGACAGGGTCAGAAGACCCCTCCACTTT	CASSVHRDRVRRPLHF
TRBJ1-6	-	TRBV4-2	-	TGTGCCAGCAGCCAAGATCCAACGGGGTATAATTCACCCCTCCACTTT	CASSQDPTGYNSPLHF
TRBJ1-1	TRBD1	TRBV15	-	TGTGCCACCAGCACCCCAGGGACAGGGGGGCTTGAAGCTTTCTTT	CATSTPGTGGLEAFF
TRBJ1-1	-	TRBV5-1	-	TGCGCCAGCAGCTTGGCCGGGGGTTCCGCTTTCTTT	CASSLAGGSAFF
TRBJ1-6	TRBD1	TRBV27	-	TGTGCCAGCAGACCGGGACAGGGCGGCTCACCCCTCCACTTT	CASRPGQGGSPLHF
TRBJ1-2	-	TRBV29-1	-	TGCAGCGTTGCACAGAACTATGGCTACACCTTC	CSVAQNYGYTF
TRBJ2-7	TRBD1	TRBV5-8	-	TGTGCCAGCAGCTACCGGACAGGAAGGGTCTACGAGCAGTACTTC	CASSYRTGRVYEQYF
TRBJ2-3	TRBD2	TRBV7-2	-	TGTGCCAGCAGCTCGGGGCGCGGGGCGGGGGTCGATACGCAGTATTTT	CASSSGRGAGVDTQYF
TRBJ2-5	-	TRBV5-1	-	TGCGCCAGCAAAATATCGGACAGCTTAGGCGAGACCCAGTACTTC	CASKISDSLGETQYF
TRBJ1-6	TRBD1	TRBV28	-	TGTGCCAGCGGGGACAGCTATAATTCACCCCTCCACTTT	CASGDSYNSPLHF
TRBJ1-2	-	TRBV4-1	-	TGCGCCAGCAGCCCCCGGCAGGGCCTTGGCTACACCTTC	CASSPRQGLGYTF
TRBJ2-2	TRBD1	TRBV5-1	-	TGCGCCAGCAGGACAGGGACGGCAGGCGGGGAGCTGTTTTTT	CASRTGTAGGELFF
TRBJ2-5	TRBD2	TRBV28	-	TGTGCCAGCGCTGGGGGAGGGGCAGTACAAGAGACCCAGTACTTC	CASAGGGAVQETQYF
TRBJ2-7	-	TRBV7-2	few	TGTGCCAGCAGCTTAAGGGGGGGAGGTGAGCAGTACTTC	CASSLRGGGEQYF
TRBJ2-1	TRBD2	TRBV7-7	-	TGTGCCAGCAGCTTAAGACTAGCGGGAGCCGCTGAGCAGTTCTTC	CASSLRLAGAAEQFF
TRBJ1-5	TRBD1	TRBV15	-	TGTGCCACCAGCAGACCCCTCGGAGGGGGCCGCAATCAGCCCCAGCATTTT	CATSRPLGGGRNQPQHF
TRBJ1-1	-	TRBV6-6	-	TGTGCCAGCAGCCCCCTTGGGCAGAGGGCTGAAGCTTTCTTT	CASSPLGQRAEAFF
TRBJ1-1	-	TRBV6-6	-	TGTGCCAGCAGTTTCACGGTGAACACTGAAGCTTTCTTT	CASSFTVNTEAFF
TRBJ2-4	-	TRBV11-2	once	TGTGCCAGCAGCTTCGGGAGATGGGACAAAAACATTCAGTACTTC	CASSFGRWDKNIQYF
TRBJ2-7	TRBD1	TRBV12-3/TRBV12-4	-	TGTGCCAGCAGATCGACAGGGGGATACGAGCAGTACTTC	CASRSTGGYEQYF
TRBJ1-2	TRBD1	TRBV5-1	-	TGCGCCAGCAGCTTGGACAGGGGGGGATATGGCTACACCTTC	CASSLDRGGYGYTF
TRBJ2-2	-	TRBV5-1	-	TGCGCCAGCAGCTTGGAGGGGTTTAGCACCGGGGAGCTGTTTTTT	CASSLEGFSTGELFF
TRBJ1-1	-	TRBV5-1	-	TGCGCCAGCAGCTCCGGGACTTTGAACACTGAAGCTTTCTTT	CASSSGTLNTEAFF
TRBJ1-2	-	TRBV28	-	TGTGCCAGCAGTTTAGGGGGGTTTGTGGGGTATGGCTACACCTTC	CASSLGGFVGYGYTF
TRBJ1-3	-	TRBV28	-	TGTGCCAGCAGTTCGCATCGGACTGGGTCTGGAAACACCATATATTTT	CASSSHRTGSGNTIYF
TRBJ2-7	-	TRBV9	-	TGTGCCAGCAGCGTAGGCCCCAGCTCCTACGAGCAGTACTTC	CASSVGPSSYEQYF
TRBJ1-5	-	TRBV19	-	TGTGCCAGTAGCCGACAGACCAATCAGCCCCAGCATTTT	CASSRQTNQPQHF
TRBJ1-6	-	TRBV3-1/TRBV3-2	-	TGTGCCAGCAGCCAAGTTGGTCCGGAGTCACCCCTCCACTTT	CASSQVGPESPLHF
TRBJ2-2	TRBD1	TRBV6-1	-	TGTGCCAGCAGTGATCCGGGCAGGGGGCAAGCCGGGGAGCTGTTTTTT	CASSDPGRGQAGELFF
TRBJ1-4	-	TRBV15	once	TGTGCCACCAGCAGGGGTGGATTCGGGGAACTGTTTTTT	CATSRGGFGELFF
TRBJ1-6	-	TRBV19	-	TGTGCCAGTAGTACTCGGGAGGCAAATTCACCCCTCCACTTT	CASSTREANSPLHF
TRBJ2-7	TRBD1	TRBV5-4	-	TGTGCCAGCAGCGCGGGACAGGGCTACGAGCAGTACTTC	CASSAGQGYEQYF
TRBJ1-6	-	TRBV30	-	TGTGCCTGGAGTGTCACAGGATCTTATAATTCACCCCTCCACTTT	CAWSVTGSYNSPLHF
TRBJ1-6	-	TRBV12-3/TRBV12-4	-	TGTGCCAGCAGTCGGGACACTTATTCACCCCTCCACTTT	CASSRDTYSPLHF
TRBJ1-2	-	TRBV15	once	TGTGCCACCAGCAGAGATAACGAGGGCTCTGGCTACACCTTC	CATSRDNEGSGYTF
TRBJ2-1	TRBD2	TRBV7-8	-	TGTGCCAGCAGCTTAATCCTCCGTGGACTAGCGGGGGGGCAGTACAATGAGCAGTTCTTC	CASSLILRGLAGGQYNEQFF
TRBJ2-3	TRBD2	TRBV12-5	few	TGTGCTAGTGGTCGGGGTGACGGCGGGAGGGAAGCAGATACGCAGTATTTT	CASGRGDGGREADTQYF
TRBJ2-5	-	TRBV27	-	TGTGCCAGCAGTTCGCCCACAGAGTACCAAGAGACCCAGTACTTC	CASSSPTEYQETQYF
TRBJ2-1	-	TRBV2	-	TGTGCCAGCAGTTTACCGGGAGCAGGGAATCTCAATGAGCAGTTCTTC	CASSLPGAGNLNEQFF